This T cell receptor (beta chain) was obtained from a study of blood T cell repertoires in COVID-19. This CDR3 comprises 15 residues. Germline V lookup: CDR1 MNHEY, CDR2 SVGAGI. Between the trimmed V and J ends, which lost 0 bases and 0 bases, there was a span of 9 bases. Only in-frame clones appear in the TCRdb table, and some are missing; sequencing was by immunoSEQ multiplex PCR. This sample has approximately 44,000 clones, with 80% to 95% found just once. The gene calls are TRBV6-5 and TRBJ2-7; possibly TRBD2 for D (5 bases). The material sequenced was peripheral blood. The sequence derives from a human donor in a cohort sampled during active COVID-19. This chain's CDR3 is CASSYSGRSSYEQYF. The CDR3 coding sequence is TGTGCCAGCAGTTACTCAGGGAGAAGCTCCTACGAGCAGTACTTC.